This T cell receptor (beta chain) was sequenced during a study of blood T cell repertoires in COVID-19. In the study overall: The samples span acute and convalescent COVID-19 from the United States, Italy and Spain.

Per the authors' pipeline: Scientists estimated how many nucleated cells there were by amplifying reference gene primers. Produced via immunoSEQ multiplex PCR; TCRdb's table is partial and in-frame only. V, J and clone size reflect that table, while D and trimming were determined from the DNA. The sample has about 380,000 clones, more than 70% seen once. The study counted Cohort 3 donors as recovered given two negative PCRs, clearance, or symptom resolution. Germline CDR1 reads SGHRS; CDR2 reads YFSETQ. The CDR3 totals 15 residues. The V end lost 1 base, the J end lost 6 bases, and 14 bases lay between the germline ends.

The origin of this receptor is a man aged 30 to 45 who had recovered from COVID-19. The chain recombines TRBV5-1 with TRBJ2-1; no firm D call. The source material was PBMCs or T cells enriched from blood (not recorded which). CDR3 bases: TGCGCCAGCAGCTTGTTATTAGATCCTGGCAATGAGCAGTTCTTC. Encoded protein: CASSLLLDPGNEQFF.